Following are 31 T cell receptor beta chains from one sample sequenced in a study of CD8 T cell repertoires and HIV-1 epitope variants. Using immunoSEQ multiplex PCR, the repertoire was profiled, and TCRdb retains in-frame clones only, with some absent. Of some 5,400 clones detected, approximately 72% appear once; the ten largest clones hold 30% to 45%. These receptors' antigens are unknown. The sample was cultured CD8+ T cells derived from PBMCs. The origin of the receptors is a male donor with HIV.

V gene TRBV11-2 combines with J gene TRBJ2-7; the match to TRBD2 covers 7 bases. CDR3 length: 17 residues. Germline trimming cut 0 bases from V and 0 bases from J; bases unmatched to any gene: 8. Germline V gene sequence: CDR1 SGHAT, CDR2 FQNNGV. CDR3 residues: CASSLEVTGGFSYEQYF. The DNA of the CDR3 is TGTGCCAGCAGCTTAGAGGTAACGGGAGGTTTCTCCTACGAGCAGTACTTC.

The table lists this clone with a few counts. The gene calls are TRBV28 and TRBJ1-1; TRBD1 might be the D (6 bases). This CDR3 region has 13 residues. Germline CDR1 MDHEN, CDR2 SYDVKM. The V end lost 3 bases, the J end lost 5 bases, and 10 bases lay between the germline ends. The CDR3 sequence is CASSLSRGTEAFF. DNA for the CDR3: TGTGCCAGCAGTTTGAGCAGGGGAACTGAAGCTTTCTTT.

V gene TRBV4-1 combines with J gene TRBJ2-7, with D perhaps matching TRBD1 or TRBD2 (6 bases each). This CDR3 region has 14 residues. The V and J ends lost 4 bases and 5 bases respectively, with 15 bases between them. The germline V gene encodes CDR1 MGHRA and CDR2 YSYEKL. CDR3 loop: CASSRGGLADEQYF. The DNA of the CDR3 is TGCGCCAGCAGCCGAGGGGGGCTAGCTGACGAGCAGTACTTC.

This chain uses TRBV6-5 with TRBJ1-5; D not resolved. V shed 6 bases and J shed 5 bases, with 17 bases lying between them. This CDR3 comprises 15 residues. Looked up from germline, CDR1 is MNHEY and CDR2 is SVGAGI. The CDR3 bases are TGTGCCAGCAGCGTAGACACCGACAACTATCAGCCCCAGCATTTT. It codes for CASSVDTDNYQPQHF.

This chain uses TRBV5-5 with TRBJ2-2; TRBD2 might be the D (6 bases). The CDR3 runs to 14 residues. The germline gives CDR1 SGHKS, CDR2 YYEKEE (reference sequence). Trimming removed 2 bases from V and 6 bases from J, with 11 bases in between. The DNA of the CDR3 is TGTGCCAGCAGCTTATGGGGGGACTCCGGGGAGCTGTTTTTT. This encodes CASSLWGDSGELFF. The whole variable domain, filled in from reference TRBV5-5 and TRBJ2-2, reads DAGVTQSPTHLIKTRGQQVTLRCSPISGHKSVSWYQQVLGQGPQFIFQYYEKEERGRGNFPDRFSARQFPNYSSELNVNALLLGDSALYLCASSLWGDSGELFFGEGSRLTVL.

A note on this clone: Distinct nucleotide sequences in the sample also encode this CDR3. V usage is TRBV7-2 and J usage is TRBJ1-2, with D possibly matching TRBD1 (5 bases). V gave up 5 bases and J gave up 6 bases, with 13 bases separating them. Germline CDR1 and CDR2: SGHTA and FQGNSA. This CDR3 spans 13 amino acids. This CDR3 is CASSLGGGDGYTF. The CDR3 DNA is TGTGCCAGCAGCCTCGGGGGGGGAGATGGCTACACCTTC.

By frequency in the sample, this clone is medium-sized (0.01 to 0.1%). The rearrangement joins TRBV13 to TRBJ2-1, with D possibly called TRBD1 or TRBD2 (6 bases each). The V end lost 5 bases, the J end lost 3 bases, and 17 bases lay between the germline ends. Germline V CDR1 and CDR2: PRHDT, FYEKMQ (reference sequence). This CDR3 is 16 amino acids long. CDR3 loop: CASSPLSGGLYNEQFF. The CDR3 DNA is TGTGCCAGCAGCCCCCTCTCTGGGGGGCTCTACAATGAGCAGTTCTTC.

The chain recombines TRBV7-2 with TRBJ2-2; unclear D gene. V was cut by 5 bases and J by 0 bases, with 10 bases left in between. Germline CDR1 is SGHTA and CDR2 is FQGNSA. CDR3 length equals 15 residues. The CDR3 reads CASSPAGSNTGELFF. CDR3 DNA sequence: TGTGCCAGCAGCCCCGCAGGATCGAACACCGGGGAGCTGTTTTTT.

V is TRBV28 and J is TRBJ2-1; TRBD2 matches 8 bases. J gave up 3 bases and V 4 bases, and 11 bases lay outside the gene matches. CDR3 length: 17 residues. The V gene's germline CDR1 is MDHEN and CDR2 SYDVKM. CDR3 amino acids: CASSSLRLATIYNEQFF. Written as DNA, the CDR3 is TGTGCCAGCAGTTCCCTGAGACTAGCGACTATCTACAATGAGCAGTTCTTC.

The J gene is TRBJ2-3, the V gene TRBV5-1; D is unclear. CDR1 and CDR2 from the germline V gene are SGHRS and YFSETQ. Trimming removed 2 bases at V and 0 bases at J, with 10 bases between. The CDR3 totals 15 residues. The CDR3 loop is CASSFDSPSTDTQYF. The CDR3 nucleotides are TGCGCCAGCAGCTTCGACTCTCCTAGCACAGATACGCAGTATTTT.

This clone came up a few times. The chain couples TRBV4-3 to TRBJ2-2; 10 bases are a match to TRBD1. The V gene end was trimmed by 8 bases and the J gene end by 5 bases; junction bases not matched to a gene: 5. Germline-derived CDR1 and CDR2 are LGHNA and YSLEER. This CDR3 contains 14 residues. As DNA, the CDR3 is TGCGCCAGCTCCGGGACAGGGGTTACCGGGGAGCTGTTTTTT. Its protein is CASSGTGVTGELFF.

The genes are TRBV27 and TRBJ1-1; D is unclear. The germline V gene encodes CDR1 MNHEY and CDR2 SMNVEV (reference sequence). Between the trimmed V and J ends, which lost 3 bases and 0 bases, there was a span of 8 bases. The CDR3 contains 14 residues. The CDR3 here is CASSLEGLNTEAFF. CDR3 sequence (DNA): TGTGCCAGCAGTTTGGAAGGGTTGAACACTGAAGCTTTCTTT.

The chain combines TRBV4-1 with TRBJ1-5, with a weak D call TRBD1 (5 bases). The V and J ends lost 5 bases and 11 bases respectively, with 19 bases between them. Germline assignment: CDR1 MGHRA and CDR2 YSYEKL. The length of the CDR3 is 14 residues. Written as DNA, the CDR3 is TGCGCCAGCAGCGGGGACCCAGAGAATCAATCCCAGCATTTT. It yields the protein CASSGDPENQSQHF.

The chain is built from TRBV10-3 and TRBJ2-6, with TRBD1 matching 7 bases. Trimming at V came to 8 bases and at J to 0 bases, leaving 7 bases not matched to a gene. The CDR3 has 16 amino acids. Germline V lookup: CDR1 ENHRY, CDR2 SYGVKD. CDR3 in DNA: TGTGCCATCTTCGGGACAGACAGCTCTGGGGCCAACGTCCTGACTTTC. It yields the protein CAIFGTDSSGANVLTF.

This chain's CDR3 is CASSSPVGQQDEKLFF. Here the CDR3 DNA reads TGCGCCAGCAGCTCCCCCGTCGGACAGCAGGATGAAAAACTGTTTTTT. The genes are TRBV5-1 and TRBJ1-4, with a weak D call TRBD1 (6 bases). Germline loops: CDR1 SGHRS, CDR2 YFSETQ. CDR3 length: 16 amino acids. Deletions cut 3 bases from V and 6 bases from J, with 18 bases between.

This chain joins TRBV19 and TRBJ2-7; 15 bases fit TRBD2. V shed 3 bases and J 5 bases; nucleotides not matched to a gene: 2. Germline V gene data show CDR1 as LNHDA and CDR2 as SQIVND (reference sequence). The CDR3 sequence is 15 residues long. CDR3 sequence: CASSMGTSGRNEQYF. DNA for the CDR3: TGTGCCAGTAGTATGGGGACTAGCGGGAGGAACGAGCAGTACTTC.

The rearrangement joins TRBV5-4 to TRBJ2-7; 8 bases fit TRBD2. The CDR3 consists of 16 residues. The ends lost 4 bases at V and 7 bases at J; junction bases unmatched: 16. CDR1 is SGHNT and CDR2 is YYREEE in the germline V gene (reference sequence). Here the CDR3 DNA reads TGTGCCAGCAGCCGGGAGGGGGGAGGCGCCGGAGGGGAGCAGTACTTC. Protein sequence: CASSREGGGAGGEQYF.

This clone was seen once. The chain links TRBV10-1 to TRBJ1-2; D call uncertain. This CDR3 spans 16 amino acids. The V and J ends lost 5 bases and 4 bases respectively, with 20 bases between them. Germline CDR1 WNHNN, CDR2 SYGVQD (reference sequence). As DNA, the CDR3 is TGCGCCAGCAGTCTCCTGGGATCGCGAAAGACCTATGGCTACACCTTC. It codes for CASSLLGSRKTYGYTF.

The V gene is TRBV4-1, the J gene TRBJ2-5; the D gene is possibly TRBD2 (7 bases). CDR1 and CDR2 from the germline V gene are MGHRA and YSYEKL. There are 15 residues in the CDR3. Trimming stripped 0 bases from V and 7 bases from J, with 15 bases between. In nucleotides, the CDR3 is TGCGCCAGCAGCCAAGAGGGAGGGGGAAGAAGGACCCAGTACTTC. Translating gives CASSQEGGGRRTQYF.

The J gene is TRBJ1-2, the V gene TRBV19; D perhaps matches TRBD1 (5 bases). The CDR3 sequence is 13 residues long. V gave up 4 bases and J gave up 6 bases, with 12 bases separating them. Germline V gene data show CDR1 as LNHDA and CDR2 as SQIVND (reference sequence). The CDR3, as DNA: TGTGCCAGTAGTAGGGGACCTAGAGATGGCTACACCTTC. It encodes CASSRGPRDGYTF.

The CDR3, as DNA: TGTGCCAGCAGCTTGTTAACAGATACGCAGTATTTT. It encodes CASSLLTDTQYF. The V gene is TRBV5-6, the J gene TRBJ2-3; D is unresolved. With 1 base removed from V and 3 bases from J, the gap between germline ends came to 3 bases. In germline, CDR1 is SGHDT, CDR2 YYEEEE. The CDR3 covers 12 residues.

The chain recombines TRBV5-6 with TRBJ2-5; 8 nucleotides agree with TRBD1. The CDR3 loop spans 16 amino acids. CDR1 SGHDT and CDR2 YYEEEE come from the germline V gene. The V segment lost 2 bases and the J segment 4 bases; nucleotides outside the gene matches: 10. CDR3 sequence (DNA): TGTGCCAGCAGCTTAGGTTCGTCAGGGGGCTCAGAGACCCAGTACTTC. Residues: CASSLGSSGGSETQYF.

V usage is TRBV19 and J usage is TRBJ1-1; no reliable D call. V was clipped by 1 base and J by 1 base, with 7 bases between them. Germline V CDR1 and CDR2: LNHDA, SQIVND (reference sequence). The CDR3 runs to 14 residues. The CDR3 bases are TGTGCCAGTAGTATAGGAGGATGGAACACTGAAGCTTTCTTT. Its protein product is CASSIGGWNTEAFF.

Here the CDR3 DNA reads TGTGCCAGCAGTTCCAGGGGTTTTAATGAAAAACTGTTTTTT. The encoded protein is CASSSRGFNEKLFF. This chain uses TRBV28 with TRBJ1-4; a weak D match, TRBD1 (6 bases). The V and J ends lost 4 bases and 4 bases respectively, with 10 bases between them. The germline V gene encodes CDR1 MDHEN and CDR2 SYDVKM. The CDR3 contains 14 residues.

The chain recombines TRBV28 with TRBJ1-2; unclear D gene. V lost 3 bases and J 1 base, leaving 9 bases between the germline ends. The CDR3 runs 14 residues. From germline, CDR1 is MDHEN and CDR2 SYDVKM. The CDR3: CASSFPDGNYGYTF. For the CDR3, the DNA is TGTGCCAGCAGTTTCCCCGATGGTAACTATGGCTACACCTTC.

V is TRBV5-1 and J is TRBJ2-7; D may match TRBD1 or TRBD2 (5 bases each). Germline CDR1 and CDR2: SGHRS and YFSETQ. The V gene lost 4 bases and the J gene lost 3 bases, with 11 bases spanning the gap. The CDR3 is 13 amino acids. CDR3 DNA: TGCGCCAGCAGCCCATGGGACGGCTACGAGCAGTACTTC. Protein: CASSPWDGYEQYF.

This clone was seen only a few times. V usage is TRBV9 and J usage is TRBJ1-3; D unclear. Germline CDR1 is SGDLS and CDR2 is YYNGEE. The CDR3 contains 14 residues. V lost 0 bases to trimming and J lost 4 bases, with 8 bases between them. The CDR3 reads CASSVGVRGNTIYF. Written as DNA, the CDR3 is TGTGCCAGCAGCGTAGGGGTACGCGGAAACACCATATATTTT.

The chain is built from TRBV4-2 and TRBJ1-2, with D uncertain. Germline V gene data show CDR1 as LGHNA and CDR2 as YNFKEQ. The V gene lost 5 bases and the J gene lost 1 base, with 8 bases spanning the gap. This CDR3 has 13 amino acids. CDR3 in DNA: TGTGCCAGCAGCTTGGTAATTAACTATGGCTACACCTTC. Its translation: CASSLVINYGYTF.

The chain couples TRBV27 to TRBJ2-5, with 9 bases matching TRBD2. V trimming: 3 bases; J trimming: 2 bases; junction bases outside the gene matches: 1. The CDR3 has 14 residues. The germline CDR1 and CDR2 sequences are MNHEY and SMNVEV (reference sequence). Written as DNA, the CDR3 is TGTGCCAGCAGTTTCACTAGCGGGCAAGAGACCCAGTACTTC. Protein: CASSFTSGQETQYF.

The gene calls are TRBV5-1 and TRBJ2-7, with 7 bases that match TRBD2. The trim removed 0 bases at V and 2 bases at J, leaving 5 bases unmatched. The CDR3 extends over 15 amino acids. CDR1 and CDR2 (germline): SGHRS, YFSETQ. CDR3 loop: CASSLGPGRAYEQYF. The CDR3 nucleotides read TGCGCCAGCAGCTTGGGTCCAGGGAGGGCCTACGAGCAGTACTTC.

The chain links TRBV5-1 to TRBJ2-1, with TRBD1 matching 11 bases. The CDR3 loop spans 14 amino acids. V lost 7 bases to trimming and J lost 5 bases; unmatched junction nucleotides: 5. The germline V gene encodes CDR1 SGHRS and CDR2 YFSETQ. The CDR3 sequence: CASSGQGADNEQFF. The CDR3 nucleotides read TGCGCCAGCTCAGGACAGGGGGCTGACAATGAGCAGTTCTTC.